This is a list of T cell receptor beta chains from one sample in a study of blood T cell repertoires in COVID-19. The table came from immunoSEQ multiplex PCR; TCRdb's copy has only in-frame clones and leaves some out. The sample contains 400,000 or so clones, about 91% of which appear only once. Sample: peripheral blood. These receptor sequences come from a woman between 40 and 55 years old with COVID-19, enrolled during active disease. The CDR3 runs from the conserved cysteine through the conserved F or W. D genes are given only for firm matches. Rows give clone size only sometimes, using once, few, many, or a class for an expanded clone.

cdr3_nt | cdr3_aa | d_call | clone_size | j_call | v_call | cdr3_length
TGTGCCAGCAGCAACGGAGTAGGGACTAAACTGTTTTTT | CASSNGVGTKLFF | . | few | TRBJ1-4 | TRBV7-2 | 13
TGTGCCGGGGCTTGGGCGGGAGGAACAACTAATGAAAAACTGTTTTTT | CAGAWAGGTTNEKLFF | . | . | TRBJ1-4 | TRBV27 | 16
TGTGCCAGCAGTAGGACAGCCGGACATGGCTACACCTTC | CASSRTAGHGYTF | . | . | TRBJ1-2 | TRBV28 | 13
TGTGCCAGCAGCGTAGGGGGCAACCGTGTAGACTATGGCTACACCTTC | CASSVGGNRVDYGYTF | . | . | TRBJ1-2 | TRBV9 | 16
TGTGCCAGCAGTCGCGACTCGGCTGGGACTGAAGCTTTCTTT | CASSRDSAGTEAFF | . | . | TRBJ1-1 | TRBV27 | 14
TGCAGCGTTGAACTAAGGCGGCAGTTTGCCGGGACAGGGGTAGGACCTGGAAACACCATATATTTT | CSVELRRQFAGTGVGPGNTIYF | TRBD1 | . | TRBJ1-3 | TRBV29-1 | 22
TGTGCCTGGAGACGGGACAGGGAGTTCGCGAACACCGGGGAGCTGTTTTTT | CAWRRDREFANTGELFF | TRBD1 | . | TRBJ2-2 | TRBV30 | 17
TGTGCCAGCAGCCCACATGACAGGCTTATCTCCTATGGCTACACCTTC | CASSPHDRLISYGYTF | . | . | TRBJ1-2 | TRBV9 | 16
TGTGCCAGCAGTACTGGACAGGGGAGCACTGAAGCTTTCTTT | CASSTGQGSTEAFF | TRBD1 | . | TRBJ1-1 | TRBV2 | 14
TGTGCCAGCAGTCGGACAGTCAACACTGAAGCTTTCTTT | CASSRTVNTEAFF | . | . | TRBJ1-1 | TRBV6-5 | 13
TGTGCCACCAGCAGAGTGGTAGTCGGTTCCTCACCCCTCCACTTT | CATSRVVVGSSPLHF | . | . | TRBJ1-6 | TRBV15 | 15
TGTGCCAGCAGCTTAGATGGGACAGGGGTACCCTACGAGCAGTACTTC | CASSLDGTGVPYEQYF | TRBD1 | once | TRBJ2-7 | TRBV7-2 | 16
TGTGCCATCAGTGAGAAAGAAATCGGGCGACAGGTTGAAGCTTTCTTT | CAISEKEIGRQVEAFF | . | . | TRBJ1-1 | TRBV10-3 | 16
TGCGCCAGCAGCCAACTTGGAAACACCATATATTTT | CASSQLGNTIYF | . | . | TRBJ1-3 | TRBV4-3 | 12
TGCGCCAGCAGCCCGCTAGCGGGGCTTATATACAATGAGCAGTTCTTC | CASSPLAGLIYNEQFF | TRBD2 | . | TRBJ2-1 | TRBV4-1 | 16
TGTGCCAGCAGCAAACCTAATAGTCCGGGAGACATCGGCGGGGAGCTGTTTTTT | CASSKPNSPGDIGGELFF | . | . | TRBJ2-2 | TRBV21-1 | 18
TGTGCCAGCAGCTACAACACTGGGGCCAACGTCCTGACTTTC | CASSYNTGANVLTF | . | . | TRBJ2-6 | TRBV7-2 | 14
TGCAGCGTTGTAGCGAAGGAGAGCACAGATACGCAGTATTTT | CSVVAKESTDTQYF | . | . | TRBJ2-3 | TRBV29-1 | 14
TGTGCCAGCAGAGTCAAACAGAACACTGAAGCTTTCTTT | CASRVKQNTEAFF | . | once | TRBJ1-1 | TRBV6-4 | 13
TGTGCCAGCAGTTTGAGTCTCTATGGCTACACCTTC | CASSLSLYGYTF | . | . | TRBJ1-2 | TRBV28 | 12
TGCGCCAGCAGCCAAGATTTCCTGACAGGGGGCCGCTCACCCCTCCACTTT | CASSQDFLTGGRSPLHF | TRBD1 | few | TRBJ1-6 | TRBV4-1 | 17
TGTGCCAGCAGAACCGTAGGGACAGGGGTGGGAGAGACCCAGTACTTC | CASRTVGTGVGETQYF | TRBD1 | . | TRBJ2-5 | TRBV28 | 16
TGTGCCAGCGGCCGGACAGGGGGTATGAACACTGAAGCTTTCTTT | CASGRTGGMNTEAFF | TRBD1 | . | TRBJ1-1 | TRBV6-5 | 15
TGTGCCAGCAGCTTAGCCGTTCGGACAGGGGGAGGTGGCTACACCTTC | CASSLAVRTGGGGYTF | TRBD1 | . | TRBJ1-2 | TRBV7-2 | 16
TGTGCCAGTAGATCGACAGGGGGCCGCACTGAAGCTTTCTTT | CASRSTGGRTEAFF | TRBD1 | . | TRBJ1-1 | TRBV19 | 14
TGTGCCAGCAGCAAGGACAGGAACTCTAACTATGGCTACACCTTC | CASSKDRNSNYGYTF | TRBD1 | . | TRBJ1-2 | TRBV3-1/TRBV3-2 | 15
TGTGCCAGCAGCCAGCCGGGACAGTCGGTCGGCTACACCTTC | CASSQPGQSVGYTF | TRBD1 | . | TRBJ1-2 | TRBV7-9 | 14
TGTGCCAGTAGTCCTTGGAACACTGAAGCTTTCTTT | CASSPWNTEAFF | . | once | TRBJ1-1 | TRBV19 | 12
TGCGCCAGCAGCGCCACTACAGGGGCTTTGAGGGATTCACCCCTCCACTTT | CASSATTGALRDSPLHF | TRBD1 | . | TRBJ1-6 | TRBV5-1 | 17
TGTGCCAGCAGTGCTCAGACTAGCGGGAGGCCGGGCGATACGCAGTATTTT | CASSAQTSGRPGDTQYF | TRBD2 | once | TRBJ2-3 | TRBV25-1 | 17
TGTGCCAGCAGTTTAGCGGGAGTCACAGATACGCAGTATTTT | CASSLAGVTDTQYF | TRBD2 | . | TRBJ2-3 | TRBV28 | 14
TGTGCCAGCAGCGACGGGACTCGTCCCGGGGAGCTGTTTTTT | CASSDGTRPGELFF | . | . | TRBJ2-2 | TRBV7-3 | 14
TGTGCCACCCAAAAGACAGGGGTTAATGAAAAACTGTTTTTT | CATQKTGVNEKLFF | TRBD1 | . | TRBJ1-4 | TRBV2 | 14
TGTGCCACCAGCAGAGGCGGACAGCACCAAGAGACCCAGTACTTC | CATSRGGQHQETQYF | . | . | TRBJ2-5 | TRBV15 | 15